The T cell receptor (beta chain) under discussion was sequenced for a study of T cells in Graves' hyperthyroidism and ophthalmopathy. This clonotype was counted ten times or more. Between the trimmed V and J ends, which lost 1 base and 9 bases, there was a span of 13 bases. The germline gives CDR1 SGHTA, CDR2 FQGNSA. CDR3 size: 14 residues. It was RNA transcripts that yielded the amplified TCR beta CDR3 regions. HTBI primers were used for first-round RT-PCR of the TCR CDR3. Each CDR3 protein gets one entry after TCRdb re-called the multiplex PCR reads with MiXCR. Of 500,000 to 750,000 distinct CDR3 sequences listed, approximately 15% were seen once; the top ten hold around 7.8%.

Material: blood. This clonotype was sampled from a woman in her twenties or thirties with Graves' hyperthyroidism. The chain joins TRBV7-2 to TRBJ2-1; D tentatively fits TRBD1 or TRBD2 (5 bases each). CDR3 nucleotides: TGTGCCAGCAGCTTAGGGTTGGACGGGACTGAGCAGTTCTTC. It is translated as CASSLGLDGTEQFF.